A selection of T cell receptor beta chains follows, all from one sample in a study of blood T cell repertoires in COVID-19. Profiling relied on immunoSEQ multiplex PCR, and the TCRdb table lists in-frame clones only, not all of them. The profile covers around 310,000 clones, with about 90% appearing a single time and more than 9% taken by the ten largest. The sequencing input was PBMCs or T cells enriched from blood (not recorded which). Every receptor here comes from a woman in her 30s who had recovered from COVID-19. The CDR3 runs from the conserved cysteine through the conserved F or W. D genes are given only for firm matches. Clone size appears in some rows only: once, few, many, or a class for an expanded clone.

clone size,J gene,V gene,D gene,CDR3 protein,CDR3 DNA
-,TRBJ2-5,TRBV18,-,CASSAGEPGGLETQYF,TGTGCCAGCTCAGCTGGAGAACCGGGGGGCTTGGAGACCCAGTACTTC
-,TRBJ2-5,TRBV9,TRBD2,CASSGGLAGRETQYF,TGTGCCAGCAGCGGTGGACTAGCGGGAAGGGAGACCCAGTACTTC
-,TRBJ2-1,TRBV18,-,CASSPSDRSYNEQFF,TGTGCCAGCTCACCATCGGACAGAAGTTACAATGAGCAGTTCTTC
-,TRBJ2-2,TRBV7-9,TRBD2,CASIASGIANTGELFF,TGTGCCAGCATAGCTAGCGGGATAGCGAACACCGGGGAGCTGTTTTTT
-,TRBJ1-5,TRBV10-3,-,CAISVSGVEGETQHF,TGTGCCATCAGTGTCTCGGGGGTTGAAGGGGAAACCCAGCATTTT
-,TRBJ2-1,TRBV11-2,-,CASSRLEGWNEQFF,TGTGCCAGCAGCCGACTTGAGGGCTGGAATGAGCAGTTCTTC
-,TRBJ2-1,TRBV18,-,CASSKTGHNEQFF,TGTGCCAGCTCGAAAACAGGTCACAATGAGCAGTTCTTC
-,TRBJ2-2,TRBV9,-,CASSVATVASTTGELFF,TGTGCCAGCAGCGTAGCTACGGTGGCTAGCACAACCGGGGAGCTGTTTTTT
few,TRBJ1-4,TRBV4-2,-,CASSQGRKLFF,TGTGCCAGCAGCCAGGGGAGAAAACTGTTTTTT
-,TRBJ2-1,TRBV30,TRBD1,CAWSVLGQGFDEQFF,TGTGCCTGGAGTGTACTCGGACAGGGGTTCGATGAGCAGTTCTTC
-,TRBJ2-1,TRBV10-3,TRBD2,CAISEFPGLAGGRQFF,TGTGCCATCAGTGAGTTTCCGGGACTAGCGGGAGGAAGGCAGTTCTTC
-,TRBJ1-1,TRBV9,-,CASSVEAGVNTEAFF,TGTGCCAGCAGCGTAGAGGCAGGGGTGAACACTGAAGCTTTCTTT
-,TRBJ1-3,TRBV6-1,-,CASSEVGAGFGNTIYF,TGTGCCAGCAGTGAAGTCGGAGCAGGGTTTGGAAACACCATATATTTT
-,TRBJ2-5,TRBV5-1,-,CASSFSGEGAQYF,TGCGCCAGCAGCTTCTCGGGGGAAGGAGCCCAGTACTTC
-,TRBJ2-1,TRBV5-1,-,CASSSETSSYNEQFF,TGCGCCAGCAGCTCGGAGACTAGCTCCTACAATGAGCAGTTCTTC
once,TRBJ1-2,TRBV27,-,CASRRPGGDSGYTF,TGTGCCAGCCGAAGGCCCGGGGGAGACAGTGGCTACACCTTC
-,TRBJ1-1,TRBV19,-,CASRGLPNTEAFF,TGTGCCAGTAGGGGCCTCCCCAACACTGAAGCTTTCTTT
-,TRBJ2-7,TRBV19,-,CASSRPDRGYEQYF,TGTGCCAGTAGTCGGCCGGACAGAGGATACGAGCAGTACTTC
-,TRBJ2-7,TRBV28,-,CASSSAGDYEQYF,TGTGCCAGCAGTTCGGCAGGGGACTACGAGCAGTACTTC
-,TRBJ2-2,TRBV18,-,CASSPLTILNTGELFF,TGTGCCAGCTCACCACTCACTATACTCAACACCGGGGAGCTGTTTTTT
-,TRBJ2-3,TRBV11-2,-,CASSLGPTDTQYF,TGTGCCAGCAGCTTAGGTCCGACAGATACGCAGTATTTT
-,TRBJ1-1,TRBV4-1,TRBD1,CASSQPGTAYTEAFF,TGCGCCAGCAGCCAACCTGGGACAGCGTACACTGAAGCTTTCTTT
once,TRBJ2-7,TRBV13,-,CASSLVTYEQYF,TGTGCCAGCAGCTTAGTAACCTACGAGCAGTACTTC
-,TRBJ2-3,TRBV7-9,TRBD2,CASSNSGSAADTQYF,TGTGCCAGCAGCAATAGCGGGAGTGCAGCAGATACGCAGTATTTT